The 30 T cell receptor beta chains below were found in one sample sequenced in a study of regulatory T cells in long-lasting Graves disease. Construction of the TCR beta libraries employed iRepertoire HTBI primers in conjunction with Arm-PCR of CDR3 regions. Via MiXCR, TCRdb re-called the multiplex PCR reads, giving one row per CDR3 protein. The profile covers 420,000 or so distinct CDR3 sequences, with roughly a quarter appearing a single time and about a quarter taken by the ten largest. Documented time point: persistent/refractory GD, antithyroid drugs over 5 years with positive TRAb. PBMC-derived RNA was used for the TCR library. The sequences come from peripheral blood mononuclear cells (PBMCs), collected when the disease was refractory, from a patient treated with antithyroid drugs. The receptors stem from a female donor with Graves disease.

About this clonotype: Mismatch with germline at one junction end may stem from a read error. V gene TRBV6-1 combines with J gene TRBJ2-2; the match to TRBD2 covers 7 bases. Germline assignment: CDR1 MNHNS and CDR2 SASEGT. This CDR3 is 16 amino acids long. CDR3 nucleotide sequence: TGTGCCAGCAGTCCCTGGGTAGCGGGTGTTACCGGGGGGCTGTTTTTT. Amino acids: CASSPWVAGVTGGLFF.

This clonotype was observed at least ten times. The V and J genes are TRBV28 and TRBJ1-1; TRBD1 matches at 8 bases. V was clipped by 7 bases and J by 0 bases; unmatched bases: 4. Germline lookup yields CDR1 MDHEN and CDR2 SYDVKM. CDR3 length equals 14 residues. CDR3 sequence (DNA): TGTGCCAGCAACCCGACAGGGGTGAACACTGAAGCTTTCTTT. This sequence encodes CASNPTGVNTEAFF.

V and J are TRBV25-1 and TRBJ1-1; 7 positions match TRBD1. The CDR3 spans 16 residues. From germline, CDR1 is MGHDK and CDR2 SYGVNS. V lost 3 bases, J lost 7 bases, and 14 bases stayed unmatched. Here the CDR3 DNA reads TGTGCCAGCAGTGAGTCACGGGTTGACAGGGCCTATGAAGCTTTCTTT. This translates into CASSESRVDRAYEAFF.

In this sample, this clonotype turned up many times. This CDR3 is CSASGALWGRNTEAFF. CDR3 sequence (DNA): TGCAGTGCTAGCGGTGCACTATGGGGCCGGAACACTGAAGCTTTCTTT. This sequence joins TRBV20-1 and TRBJ1-1; D perhaps matches TRBD1 (5 bases). The CDR3 is 16 residues long. V dropped 3 bases and J dropped 1 base, with 18 bases sitting between them. From germline, CDR1 is DFQATT and CDR2 SNEGSKA (reference sequence).

The chain uses TRBV27 and TRBJ2-3; 9 bases line up with TRBD2. Looked up from germline, CDR1 is MNHEY and CDR2 is SMNVEV (reference sequence). J gave up 4 bases and V 7 bases, and 9 bases lay outside the gene matches. The CDR3 totals 15 residues. CDR3 residues: CASKGLAMGSDTQYF. The CDR3 DNA is TGTGCCAGCAAAGGACTAGCGATGGGTTCAGATACGCAGTATTTT.

This clonotype was recorded at least ten times. The chain employs TRBV5-1 and TRBJ2-7; the D is unclear. This CDR3 contains 12 residues. Per the germline V gene, CDR1 is SGHRS and CDR2 is YFSETQ. The V and J ends lost 4 bases and 7 bases respectively, with 12 bases between them. CDR3 region: CASSPTFAEQYF. The CDR3 nucleotides are TGCGCCAGCAGCCCGACCTTTGCGGAGCAGTACTTC.

This clonotype is a singleton in its sample. V usage is TRBV5-1 and J usage is TRBJ2-1, with 12 bases matching TRBD1. The V gene end was trimmed by 0 bases and the J gene end by 5 bases; junction bases not matched to a gene: 12. The germline V gene has CDR1 SGHRS and CDR2 YFSETQ. This CDR3 is 19 amino acids long. CDR3 bases: TGCGCCAGCAGCTTGGCGCACACCGGGACAGGGGGCGGTCACAATGAGCAGTTCTTC. Its protein product is CASSLAHTGTGGGHNEQFF.

The chain uses TRBV5-1 and TRBJ1-1; TRBD1 is a possible D gene (5 bases). In germline, CDR1 is SGHRS, CDR2 YFSETQ. Trimming removed 6 bases at V and 4 bases at J, with 13 bases between. The length of the CDR3 is 13 residues. CDR3: CASKTGHTTEAFF. The CDR3 DNA is TGCGCCAGCAAAACAGGACATACCACTGAAGCTTTCTTT.

This clonotype was seen only a few times. One end of the junction is discordant with germline, which a read error may explain. The rearrangement uses TRBV11-2 and TRBJ2-4; 8 bases agree with TRBD2. CDR3 size: 15 residues. Germline CDR1 and CDR2: SGHAT and FQNNGV. The CDR3 DNA reads as TGTGCCAGCAGACAAGGGGCGGGAGGTCTAGGAACGAGGTTCTTC. Translated: CASRQGAGGLGTRFF. Variable domain in full (rest from reference TRBV11-2 and TRBJ2-4): EAGVAQSPRYKIIEKRQSVAFWCNPISGHATLYWYQQILGQGPKLLIQFQNNGVVDDSQLPKDRFSAERLKGVDSTLKIQPAKLEDSAVYLCASRQGAGGLGTRFFGAGTRLSVL.

This sequence joins TRBV7-9 and TRBJ2-6, with D perhaps TRBD1 (6 bases). The CDR3 runs 16 residues. The V and J ends lost 5 bases and 4 bases respectively, with 15 bases between them. Germline values: CDR1 SEHNR, CDR2 FQNEAQ (reference sequence). CDR3 nucleotides: TGTGCCAGCAGCCATTTGAGGGGGACCGGGGCCAACGTCCTGACTTTC. Translation gives CASSHLRGTGANVLTF.

As concerns this clonotype: This may be a read error, as it is one base from a much larger clone. The chain joins TRBV20-1 to TRBJ1-5; TRBD1 agrees at 7 bases. Looked up from germline, CDR1 is DFQATT and CDR2 is SNEGSKA (reference sequence). V was pared by 6 bases and J by 4 bases, with 9 bases of the junction left unmatched. This CDR3 has 14 amino acids. CDR3: CSARAGTENQPQHF. In DNA form, the CDR3 reads TGCAGTGCCCGGGCGGGGACAGAGAATCAGCCCCAGCATTTT.

CDR3 bases: TGTGCCAGCAAGTCGGGACTAGCGGCCCCTAACACCGGGGAGCTGTTTTTT. Amino acids: CASKSGLAAPNTGELFF. The chain links TRBV6-1 to TRBJ2-2; 11 nucleotides align to TRBD2. CDR1 MNHNS and CDR2 SASEGT come from the germline V gene. V lost 7 bases, J lost 2 bases, and 9 bases stayed unmatched. CDR3 length: 17 amino acids.

This clonotype has a handful of counts. This sequence joins TRBV3-1 and TRBJ2-2, with TRBD1 matching 7 bases. This CDR3 contains 18 residues. Trimming took 5 bases from V and 0 from J; bases not matched to a gene: 12. Per germline, CDR1 LGHDT and CDR2 YNNKEL (reference sequence). The CDR3 region is CASSKRTGIATNTGELFF. CDR3 coding DNA: TGTGCCAGCAGCAAAAGGACAGGTATCGCCACGAACACCGGGGAGCTGTTTTTT.

Comments on this clonotype: This may stem from a read error, because a much larger clone lies one nucleotide away. This chain links TRBV20-1 with TRBJ1-5; 9 positions match TRBD1. The CDR3 covers 17 residues. V was pared by 5 bases and J by 0 bases, with 11 bases of the junction left unmatched. In germline, CDR1 is DFQATT, CDR2 SNEGSKA (reference sequence). In DNA, the CDR3 is TGCAGTGCTTACTCGGACAGGGGCCCCGTTAGCAATCAGCCCCAGCATTTT. Encoded protein: CSAYSDRGPVSNQPQHF.

The V gene is TRBV20-1, the J gene TRBJ1-2; unclear D gene. V was shortened by 5 bases and J by 10 bases, with 11 bases between the two germline ends. The CDR3 length is 10 residues. The germline V gene has CDR1 DFQATT and CDR2 SNEGSKA (reference sequence). The CDR3 is CSAGDTVYTF. The CDR3 DNA follows: TGCAGTGCTGGTGACACTGTCTACACCTTC.

This clonotype appeared many times. The chain employs TRBV7-8 and TRBJ1-5; D perhaps matches TRBD1 (5 bases). CDR1 and CDR2 (germline): SGHVS, FQNEAQ. The CDR3 has 15 amino acids. Trimming cost V 1 base and J 7 bases, with 14 bases left between them. This chain's CDR3 is CASSLEGVGAQPQHF. The CDR3 DNA sequence: TGTGCCAGCAGCTTAGAGGGCGTCGGGGCCCAGCCCCAGCATTTT.

With regard to this clonotype: One base separates it from a far larger clone, so it is likely a read error. This is likely a read error, given that the CDR3 carries no conserved phenylalanine or tryptophan at its end. The V call is TRBV29-1, the J call TRBJ2-7; 8 bases fit TRBD1. The J call may be in error: the DNA end matches TRBJ2-5 better. The CDR3 length is 15 residues. Per germline, CDR1 SQVTM and CDR2 ANQGSEA. The chain's CDR3 is CSVEPARGRDETQYS. The CDR3 DNA is TGCAGCGTTGAGCCTGCCAGGGGGCGTGATGAGACCCAGTACTCC.

This clonotype was observed many times. This chain's CDR3 is CASRGQGMNTEAFF. The DNA for the CDR3 is TGTGCCAGCAGGGGACAGGGGATGAACACTGAAGCTTTCTTT. The chain combines TRBV12-3 or TRBV12-4 with TRBJ1-1, with 10 bases that match TRBD1. The CDR3 is 14 residues long. The J segment lost 0 bases and the V segment lost 6 bases, leaving 1 base of the junction unmatched.

The J gene is TRBJ2-7, the V gene TRBV6-2 or TRBV6-3; 13 bases agree with TRBD2. Trimming cost V 11 bases and J 3 bases; bases outside gene matches: 4. The CDR3 spans 13 residues. Germline V CDR1 and CDR2: MNHEY, SVGEGT. CDR3 nucleotides: TGTGCCGTGCGGACTAGCGGGAGCTACGAGCAGTACTTC. Protein sequence: CAVRTSGSYEQYF.

As for this clonotype: The germline gene is not matched at one end of the junction; a read error may be the cause. The rearrangement joins TRBV6-2 or TRBV6-3 to TRBJ1-4, with D unclear. This CDR3 spans 12 amino acids. CDR1 is MNHEY and CDR2 is SVGEGT in the germline V gene. CDR3: CASRGSSENLFF. The CDR3 DNA sequence: TGTGCCAGCCGCGGGTCCTCTGAAAATCTGTTTTTT.

V is TRBV20-1 and J is TRBJ2-1, with 9 bases fitting TRBD2. Germline V gene sequence: CDR1 DFQATT, CDR2 SNEGSKA (reference sequence). This CDR3 spans 14 amino acids. V trimming: 2 bases; J trimming: 12 bases; junction bases outside the gene matches: 11. Here the CDR3 reads CSARSGLAISAQFF. The DNA for the CDR3 is TGCAGTGCTAGATCGGGACTAGCAATCAGTGCGCAGTTCTTC.

Only a few counts were recorded for this clonotype. This chain uses TRBV11-2 with TRBJ1-2; the match to TRBD1 covers 11 bases. With 5 bases clipped from V and 4 bases from J, the junction kept 6 bases outside the gene matches. The CDR3 covers 15 residues. Germline V gene data show CDR1 as SGHAT and CDR2 as FQNNGV. The CDR3 loop is CASSPDRGRFYGYTF. CDR3 in DNA: TGTGCCAGCAGCCCGGACAGGGGGCGCTTCTATGGCTACACCTTC.

This clonotype was counted a single time. This chain joins TRBV24-1 and TRBJ1-4; D may be TRBD1 (5 bases). V was clipped by 3 bases and J by 0 bases, with 7 bases between them. CDR1 is KGHDR, CDR2 SFDVKD, per germline. This CDR3 comprises 15 residues. CDR3 nucleotides: TGTGCCACCAGTGATGGGGCAACAACTAATGAAAAACTGTTTTTT. Encoded protein: CATSDGATTNEKLFF.

This clonotype has only a few counts. V usage is TRBV10-3 and J usage is TRBJ2-2; D uncertain. Germline CDR1 reads ENHRY; CDR2 reads SYGVKD. V shed 6 bases and J shed 6 bases, with 14 bases lying between them. The CDR3 spans 14 residues. The CDR3, as DNA: TGTGCCATCAGCGCCGGACGGGTGCCCGGGGAGCTGTTTTTT. It translates to CAISAGRVPGELFF.

In its sample, this clonotype was seen many times. The chain carries TRBV6-1 and TRBJ1-1; the D is unclear. Germline V gene data show CDR1 as MNHNS and CDR2 as SASEGT. Trimming left V 6 bases short and J 2 bases short, with 13 bases between. The CDR3 runs to 14 residues. In DNA form, the CDR3 reads TGTGCCAGCAGCCCAGGACGGATAAACACTGAAGCTTTCTTT. It is translated as CASSPGRINTEAFF.

This clonotype appeared many times. The CDR3 is CASRPLMNTEAFF. The CDR3 region has the DNA TGTGCCAGCAGGCCGTTGATGAACACTGAAGCTTTCTTT. The chain is built from TRBV12-3 or TRBV12-4 and TRBJ1-1; D remains unclear. The length of the CDR3 is 13 residues. The V gene lost 6 bases and the J gene lost 0 bases, with 8 bases spanning the gap.

This clonotype was recorded many times. The J gene is TRBJ2-4, the V gene TRBV2, with TRBD2 matching over 8 bases. V shed 6 bases, J shed 6 bases, and the junction held 13 bases outside the gene matches. Per germline, CDR1 SNHLY and CDR2 FYNNEI. The CDR3 sequence is 16 residues long. The CDR3 DNA is TGTGCCAGCAGAGCCGGACTAGCCCTCATCAGAAACATTCAGTACTTC. Protein product: CASRAGLALIRNIQYF.

About this clonotype itself: An end of the junction differs from the germline gene, which may be a read error. CDR3 residues: CAGSSPRQPSYGYTF. Written as DNA, the CDR3 is TGTGCCGGCAGCTCCCCTAGACAGCCTTCCTATGGCTACACCTTC. The chain uses TRBV7-2 and TRBJ1-2, with D possibly being TRBD1 (5 bases). The CDR3 spans 15 residues. CDR1 SGHTA and CDR2 FQGNSA come from the germline V gene.

This clonotype was observed many times. This chain links TRBV20-1 with TRBJ1-2, with a weak D call TRBD1 (6 bases). Germline lookup yields CDR1 DFQATT and CDR2 SNEGSKA (reference sequence). The CDR3 is 14 residues long. V lost 3 bases and J 3 bases, leaving 14 bases between the germline ends. CDR3 residues: CSASYWGRDYGYTF. The DNA of the CDR3 is TGCAGTGCTAGCTACTGGGGGCGCGACTATGGCTACACCTTC.

This clonotype was counted ten times or more. The chain joins TRBV6-2 or TRBV6-3 to TRBJ2-7; 7 bases line up with TRBD1. CDR3 length: 12 residues. Trimming took 6 bases from V and 5 from J; bases not matched to a gene: 4. Germline CDR1 is MNHEY and CDR2 is SVGEGT. The CDR3 nucleotides are TGTGCCAGCAGACAGGGGATGAACGAGCAGTACTTC. Translation: CASRQGMNEQYF.